Listed here is a single TCR beta chain. Germline lookup yields CDR1 SEHNR and CDR2 FQNEAQ (reference sequence). CDR3 length: 14 residues. V dropped 5 bases and J dropped 4; count of bases not matched to a gene: 7. The PCR had 60 Vbeta and 13 Jbeta primers. Assay used: immunoSEQ multiplex PCR; TCRdb lists only in-frame clones, some missing. The sample includes about 120,000 clones, around 80% of them seen just once. The sample originates from a study of cytomegalovirus exposure and HLA in healthy donors. The genes are TRBV7-9 and TRBJ1-2, with 7 bases that match TRBD1. The source of this sequence is a woman aged 18-30 years in good health and CMV-seronegative. The sample comprised PBMCs. CDR3 DNA: TGTGCCAGCAGCCCACCGGGACAGAGCTATGGCTACACCTTC. Encoded protein: CASSPPGQSYGYTF. Looking up the rest from reference TRBV7-9 and TRBJ1-2 gives the full variable domain: DTGVSQNPRHKITKRGQNVTFRCDPISEHNRLYWYRQTLGQGPEFLTYFQNEAQLEKSRLLSDRFSAERPKGSFSTLEIQRTEQGDSAMYLCASSPPGQSYGYTFGSGTRLTVV.